The present T cell receptor beta chain was sequenced within a study of shared clonotypes between healthy human individuals (dated by TCRdb to between 2020 and 2021). Context from the whole study: A few men and two women, aged 18 to 49 years, made up the cohort. Per donor, three plates each were used for CD4 naive and CD4 memory, two for CD8 naive, and one for CD8 memory. Per donor, leukapheresis produced somewhere between about 0.8 and 9.5 billion PBMCs. Blood TCR repertoires of about 5 healthy adults were deeply sequenced to estimate repertoire size and the extent of clonotype sharing between individuals. Libraries were prepared and TCR repertoires were sequenced by different laboratories using diverse techniques, in order to increase sequencing depth and limit assay-specific biases.

In its sample, this clone was seen a few times. It has no known antigen specificity. The input lacks base qualities; no much larger clone sits a single base away. The paper's findings and limits, for the study overall: Sampling was restricted to blood, and TCR repertoires in tissue are likely to differ from TCR repertoires in blood. About 4.5% of naive CD4, around 3.5% of naive CD8, about 2.1% of memory CD4, and around 0.42% of memory CD8 clonotypes were shared across four donors. Because the study included only a small number of donors, the genetic and exposure-history diversity represented was limited. Based on pairwise subsampling, the degree of clonotype sharing among donors was expected to be affected by sequencing depth. Higher generation probabilities were observed for clonotypes shared by all four sorted-subset donors than for non-shared clonotypes. Estimated clonotype richness was generally larger for naive than for memory subsets. Rarefaction of sorted-subset datasets indicated incomplete sequencing despite the large sequencing depth.

Using the deep immunoSEQ assay, TCR CDR3 regions were amplified from genomic DNA by multiplex PCR. Extracted genomic DNA from each cell subset was spread evenly across all wells of several immunoSEQ 96-well plates, with each plate serving as a replicate. For sorted subsets, roughly 0.2 ug genomic DNA, equal to about 30,000 T cell genomes, was loaded into each replicate PCR. The purified libraries were quantified using a Qubit 3.0 fluorometer, sized with a Bioanalyzer 2100, and then quantified again using the KAPA Library Quantification kit. Every immunoSEQ 96-well plate was sequenced on a dedicated single-read 150-cycle Illumina NextSeq 550 flow cell. The source study handled its data this way. The immunoSEQ output contained only junctional sequences without quality scores, so filtering could not match that applied to full-length reads. To assign V/J genes and CDR3, sequences were annotated against IMGT germline references using PyIR, a Python wrapper for IgBLAST v1.9. Reads were filtered out if the reads had weak V/J assignments (E-value above 1e-6), no CDR3, stop codons, out-of-frame junctions, or ambiguous translated residues. V3J clonotypes were defined as sequences sharing the same inferred V gene, J gene, and CDR3 amino acid sequence. To compute the percentage overlap between repertoires, the number of shared unique clonotypes was divided by the size of the smaller repertoire. Three approaches were used to assess repertoire richness: RTK rarefaction, the Chao1 estimator, and Recon v2.1 estimates of unobserved clonotypes. Generation probabilities were computed with OLGA for all TCRbeta clonotypes obtained by the gDNA method from several donors. Drawn from immuneACCESS, this table holds only the in-frame rearrangements with V and J called that TCRdb kept. Clones are partly lost; checked studies trace under half to an unresolved V gene and leave the rest unexplained. V and J calls and clone size are as listed in that table; D and trimming were resolved from the DNA. Across this sample there are approximately 1.1 million clones, with more than 75% seen only once. 0.52% of the sample rests with the top ten.

The donors were healthy, HIV-negative adults with no recently reported acute infections or vaccinations. Every donor was a Caucasian adult living in Nashville, Tennessee, USA. CD4+ T cells were enriched by magnetic negative selection, after which naive cells were positively selected on CD45RA and the negative fraction was taken as the memory subset. Blood was obtained by leukapheresis, after which PBMCs were separated by Ficoll-Histopaque density gradient centrifugation and cryopreserved in liquid nitrogen vapor phase. Purity and quantity of every magnetically sorted T cell population were checked by analytical flow cytometry. Genomic DNA was isolated from every sorted fraction and measured by UV absorbance on a Nanodrop 2000c. For this chain, trimming is 1 base at the V end and 5 bases at the J end, and the number of junction bases without a gene match is 7. Taken from the germline V gene, the CDR1 and CDR2 loops are SGHRS and YFSETQ. The CDR3, cysteine through phenylalanine, is 15 amino acids long. Only the CDR3 DNA is retained, 45 bases long and in frame from the first base.

The sample was memory CD4+ T cells from PBMCs. The cell subset or site label, as the study defines it: CD45RA-negative fraction. The sequence came from a man between 18 and 29 years old in good health. Some clones in this sample may be carry-over from other donors' samples. The chain is made from TRBV5-1 and TRBJ2-5; 8 nucleotides in the junction match TRBD2. The nucleotide sequence reads as follows: TGCGCCAGCAGCTTGATGGCCAAGCGGGGGGAGACCCAGTACTTC. This translates into CASSLMAKRGETQYF.